This entry lists 3 T cell receptor beta chains sequenced from one sample in a study of shared clonotypes between healthy human individuals. The naive CD8 fraction comprised CD45RO-negative cells positively selected for CCR7 and excluded terminally differentiated effector memory CD45RA+ cells. Data came from immunoSEQ multiplex PCR; TCRdb stores just in-frame clones and leaves some out. The profile covers about 550,000 clones, with less than 97% appearing a single time and around 0.097% taken by the ten largest. The sequenced sample consisted of naive CD8+ T cells sorted from blood. The receptor set was obtained from a woman in her twenties or thirties in good health.

The chain recombines TRBV6-6 with TRBJ2-2; D unresolved. V gave up 6 bases and J gave up 3 bases, with 8 bases separating them. The CDR3 is 13 residues long. Germline lookup yields CDR1 MNHNY and CDR2 SVGAGI (reference sequence). CDR3 loop: CASRARDTGELFF. CDR3 DNA: TGTGCCAGCAGAGCAAGGGACACCGGGGAGCTGTTTTTT.

For this clone: The same CDR3 can be traced to other DNA sequences in this sample. This chain links TRBV27 with TRBJ2-7; D possibly matches TRBD1 or TRBD2 (5 bases each). This CDR3 has 13 residues. CDR1 and CDR2 (germline): MNHEY, SMNVEV (reference sequence). V dropped 6 bases and J dropped 6 bases, with 15 bases sitting between them. The CDR3 bases are TGTGCCAGCAGGCCCGGGACGGGATTCGAGCAGTACTTC. It codes for CASRPGTGFEQYF.

This CDR3 reads CASTEGLGAGETQYF. CDR3 DNA sequence: TGTGCCAGCACGGAGGGCCTGGGGGCTGGAGAGACCCAGTACTTC. V gene TRBV9 combines with J gene TRBJ2-5, with D possibly being TRBD1 or TRBD2 (6 bases each). The ends were cut back, 6 bases at V and 4 bases at J, with 19 bases in the middle. This CDR3 comprises 15 residues. CDR1 SGDLS and CDR2 YYNGEE come from the germline V gene.